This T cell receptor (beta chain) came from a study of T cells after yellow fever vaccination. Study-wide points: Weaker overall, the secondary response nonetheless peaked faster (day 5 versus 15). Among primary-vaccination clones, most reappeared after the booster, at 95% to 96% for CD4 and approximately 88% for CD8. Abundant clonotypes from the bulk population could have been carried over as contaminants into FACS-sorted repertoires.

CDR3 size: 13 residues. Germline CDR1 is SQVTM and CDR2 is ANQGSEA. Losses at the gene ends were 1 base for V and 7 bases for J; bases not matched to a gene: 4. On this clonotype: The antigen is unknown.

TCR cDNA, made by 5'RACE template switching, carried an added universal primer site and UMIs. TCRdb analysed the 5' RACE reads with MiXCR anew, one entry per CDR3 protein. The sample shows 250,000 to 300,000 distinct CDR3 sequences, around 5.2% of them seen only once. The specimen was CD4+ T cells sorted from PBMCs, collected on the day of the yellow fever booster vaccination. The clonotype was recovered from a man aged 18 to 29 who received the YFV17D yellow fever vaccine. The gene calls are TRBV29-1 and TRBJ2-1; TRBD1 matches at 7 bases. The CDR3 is CSVEGDSLNEQFF. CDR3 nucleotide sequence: TGCAGCGTTGAAGGGGACAGTCTAAATGAGCAGTTCTTC.